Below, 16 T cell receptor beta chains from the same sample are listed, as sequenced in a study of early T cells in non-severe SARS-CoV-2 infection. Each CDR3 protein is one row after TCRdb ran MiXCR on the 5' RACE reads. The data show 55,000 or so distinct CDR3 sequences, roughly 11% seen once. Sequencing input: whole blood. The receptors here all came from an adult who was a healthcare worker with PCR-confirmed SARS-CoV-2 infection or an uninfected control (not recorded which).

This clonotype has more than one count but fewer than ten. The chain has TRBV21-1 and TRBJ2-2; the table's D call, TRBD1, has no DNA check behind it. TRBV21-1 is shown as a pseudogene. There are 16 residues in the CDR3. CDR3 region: CASSKVRQTSGGELFF. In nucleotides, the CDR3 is TGTGCCAGCAGCAAAGTGCGACAGACAAGTGGCGGGGAGCTGTTTTTT.

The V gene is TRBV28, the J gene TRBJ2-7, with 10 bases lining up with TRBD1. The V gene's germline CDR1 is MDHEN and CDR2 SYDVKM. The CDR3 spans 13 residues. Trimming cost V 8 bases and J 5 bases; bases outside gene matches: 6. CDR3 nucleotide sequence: TGTGCCAGCCGACTCGGACAGGGGGACGAGCAGTACTTC. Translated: CASRLGQGDEQYF.

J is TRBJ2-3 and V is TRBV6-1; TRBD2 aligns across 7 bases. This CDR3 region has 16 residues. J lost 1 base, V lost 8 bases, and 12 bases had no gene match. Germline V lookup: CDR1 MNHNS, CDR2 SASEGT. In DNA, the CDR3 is TGTGCCAGCTACCTAAGCGGGGCCTCAGGCACAGATACGCAGTATTTT. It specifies CASYLSGASGTDTQYF.

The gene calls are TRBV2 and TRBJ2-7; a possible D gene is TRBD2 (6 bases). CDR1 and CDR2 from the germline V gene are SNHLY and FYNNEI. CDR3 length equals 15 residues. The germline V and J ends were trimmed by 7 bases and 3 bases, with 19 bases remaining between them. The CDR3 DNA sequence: TGTGCCAGCAAGGGCTCTGGTAGCGGAAACTACGAGCAGTACTTC. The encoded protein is CASKGSGSGNYEQYF. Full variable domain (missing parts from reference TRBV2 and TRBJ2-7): EPEVTQTPSHQVTQMGQEVILRCVPISNHLYFYWYRQILGQKVEFLVSFYNNEISEKSEIFDDQFSVERPDGSNFTLKIRSTKLEDSAMYFCASKGSGSGNYEQYFGPGTRLTVT.

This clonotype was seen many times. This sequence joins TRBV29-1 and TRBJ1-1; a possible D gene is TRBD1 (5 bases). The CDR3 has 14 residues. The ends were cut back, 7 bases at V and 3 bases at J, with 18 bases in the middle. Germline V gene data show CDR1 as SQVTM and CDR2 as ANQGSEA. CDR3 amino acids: CSATKQVGDTEAFF. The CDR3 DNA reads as TGCAGCGCAACTAAACAGGTGGGGGACACTGAAGCTTTCTTT.

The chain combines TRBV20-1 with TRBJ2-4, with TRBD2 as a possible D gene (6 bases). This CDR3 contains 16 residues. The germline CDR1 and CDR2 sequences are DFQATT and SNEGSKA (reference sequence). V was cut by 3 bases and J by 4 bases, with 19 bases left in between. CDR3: CSARPDTRGLKNIQYF. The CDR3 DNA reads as TGCAGTGCTAGGCCGGACACCAGAGGACTAAAAAACATTCAGTACTTC.

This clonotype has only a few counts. The CDR3, as DNA: TGCGCCAGCAGCCAAGCCACCGGCGGGGGAACCATATATTTT. It codes for CASSQATGGGTIYF. The gene calls are TRBV4-1 and TRBJ1-3, with D possibly being TRBD1 (5 bases). The V gene lost 1 base and the J gene lost 10 bases, with 14 bases spanning the gap. The CDR3 runs to 14 residues. In germline, CDR1 is MGHRA, CDR2 YSYEKL.

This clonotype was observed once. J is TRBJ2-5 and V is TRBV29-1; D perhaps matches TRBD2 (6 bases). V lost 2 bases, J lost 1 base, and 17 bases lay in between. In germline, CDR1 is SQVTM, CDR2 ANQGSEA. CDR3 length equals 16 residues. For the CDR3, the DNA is TGCAGCGTTGAATCGGGGCAGGGAGGCCCCCAAGAGACCCAGTACTTC. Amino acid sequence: CSVESGQGGPQETQYF.

The CDR3 DNA reads as TGTGCCAGCAGTCTCAGAGACAGGACCACAGATACGCAGTATTTT. Its translation: CASSLRDRTTDTQYF. The chain recombines TRBV27 with TRBJ2-3; perhaps TRBD1 as D (6 bases). The germline V gene encodes CDR1 MNHEY and CDR2 SMNVEV (reference sequence). The CDR3 covers 15 residues. Trimming removed 5 bases at V and 2 bases at J, with 14 bases between.

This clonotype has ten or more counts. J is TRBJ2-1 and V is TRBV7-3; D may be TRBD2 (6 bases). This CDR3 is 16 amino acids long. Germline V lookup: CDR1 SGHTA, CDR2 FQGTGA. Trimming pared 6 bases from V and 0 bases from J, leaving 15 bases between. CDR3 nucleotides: TGTGCCAGCAGTCCCCAGGGACTTCGCTCCTACAATGAGCAGTTCTTC. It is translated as CASSPQGLRSYNEQFF.

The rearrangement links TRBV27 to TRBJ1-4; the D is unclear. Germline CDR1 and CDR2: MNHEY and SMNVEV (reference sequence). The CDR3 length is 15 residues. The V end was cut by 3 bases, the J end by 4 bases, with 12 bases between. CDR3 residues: CASSFRWDLNEKLFF. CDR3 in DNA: TGTGCCAGCAGTTTTCGGTGGGATCTTAATGAAAAACTGTTTTTT. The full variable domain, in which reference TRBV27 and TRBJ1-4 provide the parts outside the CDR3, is EAQVTQNPRYLITVTGKKLTVTCSQNMNHEYMSWYRQDPGLGLRQIYYSMNVEVTDKGDVPEGYKVSRKEKRNFPLILESPSPNQTSLYFCASSFRWDLNEKLFFGSGTQLSVL.

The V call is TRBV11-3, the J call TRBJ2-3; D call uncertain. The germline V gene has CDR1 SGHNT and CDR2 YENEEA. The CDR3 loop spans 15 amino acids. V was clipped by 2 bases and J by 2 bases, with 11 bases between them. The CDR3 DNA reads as TGTGCCAGCAGCTTACGCGGCGGCTCCACAGATACGCAGTATTTT. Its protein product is CASSLRGGSTDTQYF.

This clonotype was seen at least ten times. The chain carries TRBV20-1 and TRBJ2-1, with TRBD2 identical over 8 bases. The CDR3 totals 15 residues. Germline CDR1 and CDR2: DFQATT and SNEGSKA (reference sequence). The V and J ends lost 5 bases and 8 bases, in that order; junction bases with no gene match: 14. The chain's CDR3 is CSALPGLVSFYEQFF. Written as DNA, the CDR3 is TGCAGTGCTCTCCCGGGACTAGTGTCGTTCTATGAGCAGTTCTTC.

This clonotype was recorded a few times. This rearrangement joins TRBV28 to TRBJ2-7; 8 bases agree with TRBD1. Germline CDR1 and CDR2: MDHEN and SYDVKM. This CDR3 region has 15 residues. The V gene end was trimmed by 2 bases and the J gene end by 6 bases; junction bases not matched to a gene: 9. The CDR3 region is CASSLTGDRGGEQYF. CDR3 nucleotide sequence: TGTGCCAGCAGTTTAACAGGAGACAGGGGCGGCGAGCAGTACTTC.

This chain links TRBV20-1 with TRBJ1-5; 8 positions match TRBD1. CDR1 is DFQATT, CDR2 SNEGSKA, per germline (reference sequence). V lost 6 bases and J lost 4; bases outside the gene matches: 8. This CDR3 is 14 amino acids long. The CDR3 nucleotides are TGCAGTGCAAGACAGGGGCCCCCTAATCAGCCCCAGCATTTT. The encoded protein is CSARQGPPNQPQHF.

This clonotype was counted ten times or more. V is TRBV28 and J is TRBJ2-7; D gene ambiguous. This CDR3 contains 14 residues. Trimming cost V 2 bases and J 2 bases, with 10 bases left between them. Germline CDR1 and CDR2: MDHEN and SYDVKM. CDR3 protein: CASSLTVRAYEQYF. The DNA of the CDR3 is TGTGCCAGCAGTTTAACAGTTAGGGCCTACGAGCAGTACTTC.